This T cell receptor beta chain was captured in a study of T cells after yellow fever vaccination. Study-wide results and limits: Of the clonotypes, a small share occurred in both CD4 and CD8 compartments. In post-booster samples, most primary-vaccination clones reappeared (around 95% CD4, 88% CD8).

TCRdb independently ran MiXCR on the 5' RACE reads; one entry per CDR3 protein. The sample lists some 350,000 distinct CDR3 sequences, under 5% occurring once. This clonotype appeared many times. The antigen is not known. V was shortened by 7 bases and J by 5 bases, with 22 bases between the two germline ends. The V gene's germline CDR1 is SGHTA and CDR2 FQGNSA. The CDR3 contains 16 residues. This clonotype was obtained from a man younger than 30 who received the YFV17D yellow fever vaccine. Sequenced material: PBMCs, taken 5 days after the yellow fever booster vaccination. V usage is TRBV7-2 and J usage is TRBJ2-3; TRBD2 might be the D (7 bases). CDR3 coding DNA: TGTGCCAGCAACCGAAGGGAGTGGGGGGGCCAAGATACGCAGTATTTT. Translation gives CASNRREWGGQDTQYF.